These T cell receptor beta chains were read from a single sample in a study of cytomegalovirus exposure and HLA in healthy donors. The repertoire was sequenced with immunoSEQ multiplex PCR; TCRdb's copy has only in-frame clones and lacks some. Of under 300,000 clones in the sample, 86% were seen once. Sequenced: PBMCs. The source is a man in his forties or fifties in good health and CMV-seropositive. The CDR3 runs from the conserved cysteine through the conserved F or W. The order of the fields is clone size, V gene, J gene, D gene, CDR3 DNA, CDR3 protein. D genes are given only for firm matches. Not all rows give a size; the values are once, few, many and, for expanded clones, a class.

.	TRBV30	TRBJ1-2	TRBD1	TGTGCCTGGAGTGACTTCAGGGGGAATAACTATGGCTACACCTTC	CAWSDFRGNNYGYTF
.	TRBV7-3	TRBJ2-5	TRBD1	TGTGCCAGCAGCCCGGGACAGGGCGAGACCCAGTACTTC	CASSPGQGETQYF
.	TRBV28	TRBJ2-7	.	TGTGCCAGCTTCGACCCTAGCGTTACCTACGAGCAGTACTTC	CASFDPSVTYEQYF
.	TRBV6-5	TRBJ1-1	.	TGTGCCAGCAGACCGGGGGATGGCCCTGAAGCTTTCTTT	CASRPGDGPEAFF
.	TRBV29-1	TRBJ1-3	.	TGCAGCGCGGGGGGGTTCTCTGGAAACACCATATATTTT	CSAGGFSGNTIYF
.	TRBV19	TRBJ2-4	TRBD2	TGTGCCAGTAGTATGACTAGCGGGGGAGCCAAAAACATTCAGTACTTC	CASSMTSGGAKNIQYF
.	TRBV11-3	TRBJ2-7	.	TGTGCCAGCAGCATAAGCCAGACGGGAGAGCAGTACTTC	CASSISQTGEQYF
.	TRBV11-2	TRBJ2-7	TRBD1	TGTGCCAGCACCCACCGAACCGGGACAGGCCGGGACTCCCTCTACGAGCAGTACTTC	CASTHRTGTGRDSLYEQYF
.	TRBV5-3	TRBJ1-2	TRBD1	TGTGCCAGAAGCTCGGGACAGGGGGAGTACTATGGCTACACCTTC	CARSSGQGEYYGYTF
.	TRBV7-7	TRBJ2-1	TRBD1	TGTGCTAGCAGCGACGGACAGGGACTGCAGTTCTTC	CASSDGQGLQFF
many	TRBV19	TRBJ2-3	TRBD1	TGTGCCAGTAGTACCTCGGGACAGGTGAAAGATACGCAGTATTTT	CASSTSGQVKDTQYF
.	TRBV4-3	TRBJ2-1	.	TGCGCCAGCAGCCAAGACAGGGAACCCTTCAATGAGCAGTTCTTC	CASSQDREPFNEQFF
.	TRBV29-1	TRBJ2-7	TRBD1	TGCAGCGCCGAGACCCGGGACAGTCCGTCCTACGAGCAGTACTTC	CSAETRDSPSYEQYF
few	TRBV27	TRBJ1-1	TRBD1	TGTGCCAGCAGTGTGACAGGGAGGAACACTGAAGCTTTCTTT	CASSVTGRNTEAFF
.	TRBV13	TRBJ2-3	TRBD2	TGTGCCAGCGCCGGGACTAGCGGGACTAGCACAGATACGCAGTATTTT	CASAGTSGTSTDTQYF
.	TRBV11-2	TRBJ2-7	TRBD2	TGTGCCAGCAGCTTGACTAGCGGGAGATACTACGAGCAGTACTTC	CASSLTSGRYYEQYF
.	TRBV19	TRBJ2-3	.	TGTGCCAGTAGTATAGATGCCCTAACCACAGATACGCAGTATTTT	CASSIDALTTDTQYF
.	TRBV6-1	TRBJ2-2	TRBD2	TGTGCCACCAGTGTCAGGCCGGGACTAGCGGGGGCGTGGACCGGGGAGCTGTTTTTT	CATSVRPGLAGAWTGELFF
.	TRBV5-8	TRBJ2-7	.	TGTGCCACCACGCTGGGGGCGGGAGCCTACGAGCAGTACTTC	CATTLGAGAYEQYF
.	TRBV19	TRBJ2-7	TRBD1	TGTGCCAGTACAAAGGGGGCTACGGGGATCTACGAGCAGTACTTC	CASTKGATGIYEQYF
.	TRBV5-6	TRBJ1-1	.	TGTGCCAGCAGCCTCCCGGACAGGAACACTGAAGCTTTCTTT	CASSLPDRNTEAFF
.	TRBV28	TRBJ1-1	.	TGTGCCAGCAGTTTTGGACAGCTGAACACTGAAGCTTTCTTT	CASSFGQLNTEAFF
.	TRBV7-2	TRBJ2-7	.	TGTGCCAGCAGCCAAACAGGTCCCGCCTACGAGCAGTACTTC	CASSQTGPAYEQYF
.	TRBV5-1	TRBJ2-7	TRBD1	TGCGCCAGCAGCCCCCGGAGGGGACAGGGTGGCGAGCAGTACTTC	CASSPRRGQGGEQYF
.	TRBV7-9	TRBJ2-7	.	TGTGCCAGCAGCTCCCTTTTGGGACTTTCCTACGAGCAGTACTTC	CASSSLLGLSYEQYF
.	TRBV7-9	TRBJ1-5	.	TGTTCCAGCAGCTTAGACACGGACTATCAGCCCCAGCATTTT	CSSSLDTDYQPQHF
.	TRBV2	TRBJ1-3	TRBD1	TGTGCCAGCAGCGGGATGTGGACAGGGGGGGCAAACACCATATATTTT	CASSGMWTGGANTIYF